The clone carrying this T cell receptor beta chain was recorded a few times. The germline V gene has CDR1 SQVTM and CDR2 ANQGSEA. With V trimmed by 4 bases and J by 1 base, 6 bases remained unmatched. The CDR3 consists of 14 residues. The data stem from a study of beta chain features in type 1 diabetes. The isolated RNA, all of it, was reverse transcribed, so expressed TCRB transcripts were what got sequenced. Generated by immunoSEQ multiplex PCR, the TCRdb table keeps only in-frame clones and is missing some. The sample records around 350,000 clones, around 12% being singletons. The gene calls are TRBV29-1 and TRBJ2-5; 7 nucleotides match TRBD2. The TCR sequence derives from a man aged 18 to 30 in good health. The specimen was naive CD4+ T cells from blood. DNA for the CDR3: TGCAGCGTTGCCCCTCCGGGGGGCCAAGAGACCCAGTACTTC. Protein product: CSVAPPGGQETQYF.